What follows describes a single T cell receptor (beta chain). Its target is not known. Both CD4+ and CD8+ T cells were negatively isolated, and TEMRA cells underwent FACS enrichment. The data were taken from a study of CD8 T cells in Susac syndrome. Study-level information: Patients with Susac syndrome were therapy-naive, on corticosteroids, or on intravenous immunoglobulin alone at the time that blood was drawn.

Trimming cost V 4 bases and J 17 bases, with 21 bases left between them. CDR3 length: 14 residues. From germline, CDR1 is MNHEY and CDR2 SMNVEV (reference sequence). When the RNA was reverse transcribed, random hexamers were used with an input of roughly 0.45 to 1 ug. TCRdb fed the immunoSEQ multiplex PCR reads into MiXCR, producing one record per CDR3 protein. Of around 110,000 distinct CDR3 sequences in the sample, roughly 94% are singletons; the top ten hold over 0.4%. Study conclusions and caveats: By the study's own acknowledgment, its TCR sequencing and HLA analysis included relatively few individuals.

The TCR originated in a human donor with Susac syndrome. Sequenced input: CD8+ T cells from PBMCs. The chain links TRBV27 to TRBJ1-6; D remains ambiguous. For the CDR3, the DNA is TGTGCCAGCAGTTCCCGACCCTCGGGGTACACGATCCACTTT. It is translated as CASSSRPSGYTIHF.